A single sample is the source of the 25 T cell receptor beta chains below, sequenced in a study of graft-versus-host responses after intestinal transplantation. These receptors are not linked to any known antigen. This table comes from immunoSEQ multiplex PCR, and its TCRdb copy is limited to in-frame clones, with some not included. The sample has around 90,000 clones; about nine tenths are singletons. The starting material was unstimulated CD4+ T cells sorted from spleen or lymph node cells, obtained before intestinal transplant. These receptors all stem from a human donor who received an intestinal transplant.

This chain uses TRBV29-1 with TRBJ2-7; 7 positions match TRBD1. V trimming: 6 bases; J trimming: 2 bases; junction bases outside the gene matches: 4. The CDR3 is 12 residues long. Looked up from germline, CDR1 is SQVTM and CDR2 is ANQGSEA. Here the CDR3 DNA reads TGCAGCGTGGGACAGACTCCCTACGAGCAGTACTTC. Its translation is CSVGQTPYEQYF.

V and J are TRBV28 and TRBJ1-1, with no clear D. The CDR3 runs 15 residues. V shed 4 bases and J shed 4 bases, with 16 bases lying between them. Germline V CDR1 and CDR2: MDHEN, SYDVKM. Written as DNA, the CDR3 is TGTGCCAGCAGTTCACCGACATCGCCCGGCACTGAAGCTTTCTTT. Protein product: CASSSPTSPGTEAFF.

This chain uses TRBV19 with TRBJ2-7, with no clear D. The CDR3 extends over 14 amino acids. Germline V gene data show CDR1 as LNHDA and CDR2 as SQIVND (reference sequence). V was shortened by 3 bases and J by 1 base, with 10 bases between the two germline ends. CDR3 sequence: CASSMWKASYEQYF. The CDR3 DNA reads as TGTGCCAGTAGTATGTGGAAGGCGTCCTACGAGCAGTACTTC.

The V call is TRBV7-9, the J call TRBJ1-5; no clear D gene. Trimming pared 1 base from V and 1 base from J, leaving 11 bases between. Germline assignment: CDR1 SEHNR and CDR2 FQNEAQ (reference sequence). The CDR3 has 16 amino acids. The CDR3 DNA follows: TGTGCCAGCAGCTTAGGTGAAGGGTGGAGCAATCAGCCCCAGCATTTT. Translating gives CASSLGEGWSNQPQHF.

This clone was counted a single time. This chain connects TRBV25-1 to TRBJ1-1; D may be TRBD1 (5 bases). V was pared by 7 bases and J by 2 bases, with 11 bases between. CDR1 is MGHDK, CDR2 SYGVNS, per germline. The length of the CDR3 is 13 residues. CDR3 sequence reads: CASTKDINTEAFF. CDR3 bases: TGTGCCAGCACCAAGGACATAAACACTGAAGCTTTCTTT.

The chain combines TRBV6-5 with TRBJ1-2; D remains ambiguous. Germline CDR1 is MNHEY and CDR2 is SVGAGI. This CDR3 has 15 amino acids. Trimming took 0 bases from V and 5 from J, leaving 13 bases between them. This CDR3 is CASSYSWEEPYGYTF. Written as DNA, the CDR3 is TGTGCCAGCAGTTACTCATGGGAGGAACCGTATGGCTACACCTTC.

A few counts support this clone. The chain employs TRBV21-1 and TRBJ1-1; the D call TRBD1 from the table was never checked on the DNA. TRBV21-1 is described as a pseudogene. The CDR3 loop spans 13 amino acids. CDR3 in amino acids: CASSNLGLTEAFF. The CDR3 nucleotides read TGTGCCAGCAGCAATTTGGGCCTCACTGAAGCTTTCTTT.

The chain is built from TRBV6-4 and TRBJ1-5; D is perhaps TRBD1 (5 bases). The germline V and J ends were trimmed by 3 bases and 3 bases, with 9 bases remaining between them. The CDR3 extends over 14 amino acids. Germline V CDR1 and CDR2: MRHNA, SNTAGT. CDR3 coding DNA: TGTGCCAGCAGTGAGGGCAGGGACAATCAGCCCCAGCATTTT. Translating gives CASSEGRDNQPQHF.

The V and J genes are TRBV27 and TRBJ2-3, with no clear D. Trimming cost V 3 bases and J 6 bases, with 4 bases left between them. CDR1 is MNHEY, CDR2 SMNVEV, per germline (reference sequence). The CDR3 contains 11 residues. This chain's CDR3 is CASSFGDTQYF. Written as DNA, the CDR3 is TGTGCCAGCAGTTTTGGGGATACGCAGTATTTT.

This sequence joins TRBV9 and TRBJ1-3; TRBD1 is a possible D gene (5 bases). V was shortened by 3 bases and J by 9 bases, with 28 bases between the two germline ends. This CDR3 is built from 18 residues. Germline loops: CDR1 SGDLS, CDR2 YYNGEE. CDR3 in DNA: TGTGCCAGCAGCGCAAGGAGCCCCGGCGGCGACCCTAGGGGCACCATATATTTT. Translating gives CASSARSPGGDPRGTIYF.

The chain is built from TRBV11-3 and TRBJ2-7; TRBD2 matches at 14 bases. The length of the CDR3 is 16 residues. Per the germline V gene, CDR1 is SGHNT and CDR2 is YENEEA. The ends lost 5 bases at V and 5 bases at J; junction bases unmatched: 8. The CDR3, as DNA: TGTGCCAGCAGCCCCCGAGGACTAGCGGGGGGCAACGAGCAGTACTTC. Its protein is CASSPRGLAGGNEQYF.

DNA of the CDR3: TGTGCCAGTAGTCGGCGTGACGAGCAGTACTTC. As protein: CASSRRDEQYF. This chain joins TRBV6-1 and TRBJ2-7, with no clear D. V was trimmed by 9 bases and J by 5 bases, leaving 11 bases between them. This CDR3 spans 11 amino acids. Germline values: CDR1 MNHNS, CDR2 SASEGT.

V is TRBV6-6 and J is TRBJ2-5; the D is unclear. The V gene's germline CDR1 is MNHNY and CDR2 SVGAGI (reference sequence). This CDR3 region has 15 residues. V lost 7 bases and J lost 5, with 20 bases in between. The CDR3 nucleotides read TGTGCCAGCAAACCTCTCGACCGGACGCGGGAGACCCAGTACTTC. Its translation is CASKPLDRTRETQYF.

The chain has TRBV19 and TRBJ2-3; no firm D call. Germline CDR1 and CDR2: LNHDA and SQIVND (reference sequence). V was pared by 7 bases and J by 1 base, with 12 bases between. The CDR3 loop spans 14 amino acids. Written as DNA, the CDR3 is TGTGCCAGTATGGTAGACGGACGCACAGATACGCAGTATTTT. Protein sequence: CASMVDGRTDTQYF.

The chain is built from TRBV13 and TRBJ1-3; TRBD1 is a possible D gene (5 bases). This CDR3 contains 17 residues. CDR1 is PRHDT and CDR2 is FYEKMQ in the germline V gene (reference sequence). Trimming shortened V by 3 bases and J by 0 bases, and 15 bases separated the two germline ends. The CDR3 loop reads CASSFRLGVGSGNTIYF. The CDR3 nucleotides read TGTGCCAGCAGCTTCAGACTAGGGGTGGGCTCTGGAAACACCATATATTTT.

The chain is built from TRBV6-1 and TRBJ2-2; D remains ambiguous. From germline, CDR1 is MNHNS and CDR2 SASEGT. The CDR3 runs 14 residues. Trimming removed 7 bases at V and 4 bases at J, with 13 bases between. The CDR3 DNA sequence: TGTGCCAGCACCTCAGACTCGGCCACCGGGGAGCTGTTTTTT. Its translation is CASTSDSATGELFF.

The rearrangement uses TRBV11-2 and TRBJ1-5; 10 bases match TRBD1. Germline-derived CDR1 and CDR2 are SGHAT and FQNNGV. V was pared by 4 bases and J by 7 bases, with 7 bases of the junction left unmatched. The CDR3 extends over 15 amino acids. The DNA of the CDR3 is TGTGCCAGCAGCTCCGGGACAGGGGACGCGCAGCCCCAGCATTTT. Protein sequence: CASSSGTGDAQPQHF. Combining the CDR3 with reference TRBV11-2 and TRBJ1-5 gives the whole variable domain EAGVAQSPRYKIIEKRQSVAFWCNPISGHATLYWYQQILGQGPKLLIQFQNNGVVDDSQLPKDRFSAERLKGVDSTLKIQPAKLEDSAVYLCASSSGTGDAQPQHFGDGTRLSIL.

This chain connects TRBV28 to TRBJ2-3; TRBD1 agrees at 9 bases. The J segment lost 8 bases and the V segment lost 2 bases, leaving 2 bases of the junction unmatched. CDR1 is MDHEN, CDR2 SYDVKM, per germline. CDR3 length: 13 amino acids. For the CDR3, the DNA is TGTGCCAGCAGTTTAGCGGGACAGGGTACGCAGTATTTT. This gives the protein CASSLAGQGTQYF.

The J gene is TRBJ1-1, the V gene TRBV27, with no clear D. The V and J ends lost 2 bases and 4 bases respectively, with 11 bases between them. The CDR3 covers 14 residues. From germline, CDR1 is MNHEY and CDR2 SMNVEV (reference sequence). CDR3 DNA: TGTGCCAGCAGTTTAACAAGACCCAGCACTGAAGCTTTCTTT. Residues: CASSLTRPSTEAFF.

The chain combines TRBV5-1 with TRBJ2-5; 11 nucleotides align to TRBD2. This CDR3 contains 17 residues. Trimming at V came to 1 base and at J to 4 bases, leaving 9 bases not matched to a gene. Germline CDR1 SGHRS, CDR2 YFSETQ. CDR3 in amino acids: CASSLSITSGRGETQYF. The CDR3 DNA follows: TGCGCCAGCAGCTTGTCGATCACTAGCGGGAGAGGAGAGACCCAGTACTTC.

In this sample, this clone turned up once. The V gene is TRBV30, the J gene TRBJ2-7; D gene ambiguous. Trimming stripped 0 bases from V and 7 bases from J, with 7 bases between. The CDR3 is made up of 11 amino acids. Germline V gene lookup returns CDR1 GTSNPN and CDR2 SVGIG (reference sequence). CDR3 sequence: CAWSVLGEQYF. The CDR3 coding sequence is TGTGCCTGGAGTGTATTGGGGGAGCAGTACTTC.

This clone was observed a single time. V gene TRBV6-1 combines with J gene TRBJ2-4, with 8 bases fitting TRBD1. The germline gives CDR1 MNHNS, CDR2 SASEGT. CDR3 length equals 14 residues. Trimming cost V 1 base and J 6 bases; bases outside gene matches: 2. The CDR3 DNA is TGTGCCAGCAGTGAAGGGACAGGGCCAAACATTCAGTACTTC. This gives the protein CASSEGTGPNIQYF.

The chain recombines TRBV10-3 with TRBJ1-1; the D gene is possibly TRBD1 (5 bases). Trimming stripped 2 bases from V and 0 bases from J, with 13 bases between. The CDR3 has 16 residues. Germline CDR1 is ENHRY and CDR2 is SYGVKD. CDR3: CAISELPPGLNTEAFF. CDR3 DNA sequence: TGTGCCATCAGTGAGCTCCCGCCAGGGTTGAACACTGAAGCTTTCTTT.

The CDR3 DNA sequence: TGTGCCTGGAGCCCGGGACTAGCGGGAGGGTACGAGCAGTACTTC. Its translation: CAWSPGLAGGYEQYF. V gene TRBV30 combines with J gene TRBJ2-7; 16 bases align to TRBD2. The CDR3 totals 15 residues. CDR1 is GTSNPN and CDR2 is SVGIG in the germline V gene (reference sequence). V lost 3 bases to trimming and J lost 4 bases; unmatched junction nucleotides: 3.

V usage is TRBV6-5 and J usage is TRBJ1-2, with D tentatively TRBD1 (5 bases). Germline values: CDR1 MNHEY, CDR2 SVGAGI. V lost 7 bases and J lost 3, with 18 bases in between. The CDR3 has 15 residues. The CDR3 sequence is CASTGGEERYYGYTF. The DNA of the CDR3 is TGTGCCAGCACCGGAGGGGAGGAAAGATACTATGGCTACACCTTC.